The 17 T cell receptor beta chains reported below all come from one sample, sequenced in a study of blood T cell repertoires in COVID-19. The repertoire was sequenced with immunoSEQ multiplex PCR; TCRdb's copy has only in-frame clones and lacks some. Of 200,000 or so clones listed, approximately 84% are singletons. Input material: peripheral blood. The receptors shown here come from a human donor with acute or convalescent COVID-19. The donor label of this sample is uncertain.

This chain joins TRBV5-1 and TRBJ2-3; the D gene is possibly TRBD2 (5 bases). V lost 4 bases and J lost 2, with 11 bases in between. CDR3 size: 14 residues. Germline values: CDR1 SGHRS, CDR2 YFSETQ. This chain's CDR3 is CASSRERITDTQYF. Here the CDR3 DNA reads TGCGCCAGCAGCCGAGAGCGGATCACAGATACGCAGTATTTT.

This sequence joins TRBV5-1 and TRBJ2-2; tentative D call: TRBD1 (6 bases). This CDR3 region has 13 residues. V was cut by 4 bases and J by 6 bases, with 10 bases left in between. CDR1 and CDR2 from the germline V gene are SGHRS and YFSETQ. In nucleotides, the CDR3 is TGCGCCAGCAGCGTCAGGGGTTCCGGGGAGCTGTTTTTT. Translation: CASSVRGSGELFF.

The chain employs TRBV10-3 and TRBJ2-3, with 8 bases fitting TRBD1. With V trimmed by 10 bases and J by 1 base, 7 bases remained unmatched. The V gene's germline CDR1 is ENHRY and CDR2 SYGVKD. CDR3 length: 14 amino acids. CDR3 DNA sequence: TGTGCCACCGACAGGGGATTTGGCACAGATACGCAGTATTTT. Its translation: CATDRGFGTDTQYF.

In its sample, this clone was seen a few times. This chain links TRBV11-2 with TRBJ2-7; maybe TRBD2 (6 bases). The CDR3 has 16 residues. Looked up from germline, CDR1 is SGHAT and CDR2 is FQNNGV. V was pared by 1 base and J by 0 bases, with 13 bases between. Written as DNA, the CDR3 is TGTGCCAGCAGCTTAGGGCTAGCGCTTAGCTCCTACGAGCAGTACTTC. Amino acid sequence: CASSLGLALSSYEQYF.

The J gene is TRBJ2-1, the V gene TRBV6-4; 10 nucleotides match TRBD2. V shed 4 bases, J shed 3 bases, and the junction held 3 bases outside the gene matches. CDR3 length: 15 residues. From germline, CDR1 is MRHNA and CDR2 SNTAGT. The CDR3 is CASSARTSGYNEQFF. The CDR3 nucleotides are TGTGCCAGCAGTGCTAGGACTAGCGGCTACAATGAGCAGTTCTTC.

This chain links TRBV2 with TRBJ2-2; D unclear. The ends were cut back, 8 bases at V and 0 bases at J, with 13 bases in the middle. The CDR3 length is 15 residues. CDR1 is SNHLY and CDR2 is FYNNEI in the germline V gene. CDR3 bases: TGTGCCAGCCGATTCGCCGCGCCGAACACCGGGGAGCTGTTTTTT. This codes for CASRFAAPNTGELFF. The complete variable domain, with remaining parts taken from reference TRBV2 and TRBJ2-2, reads EPEVTQTPSHQVTQMGQEVILRCVPISNHLYFYWYRQILGQKVEFLVSFYNNEISEKSEIFDDQFSVERPDGSNFTLKIRSTKLEDSAMYFCASRFAAPNTGELFFGEGSRLTVL.

The chain links TRBV19 to TRBJ2-1; D is possibly TRBD2 (5 bases). The V gene lost 1 base and the J gene lost 12 bases, with 10 bases spanning the gap. The CDR3 contains 12 residues. From germline, CDR1 is LNHDA and CDR2 SQIVND (reference sequence). CDR3 sequence reads: CASSIGEGRQFF. The CDR3 DNA is TGTGCCAGTAGTATAGGTGAGGGAAGGCAGTTCTTC.

V gene TRBV28 combines with J gene TRBJ1-3; D remains ambiguous. CDR1 and CDR2 from the germline V gene are MDHEN and SYDVKM. Between the trimmed V and J ends, which lost 3 bases and 3 bases, there was a span of 12 bases. The CDR3 covers 15 residues. This chain's CDR3 is CASSFSPSNGNTIYF. CDR3 coding DNA: TGTGCCAGCAGTTTTTCTCCCTCTAATGGAAACACCATATATTTT.

The DNA of the CDR3 is TGTGCCAGCAGCCCCCGGGACAGGGGATTCGGGACTAATGAAAAACTGTTTTTT. Translating gives CASSPRDRGFGTNEKLFF. The rearrangement links TRBV9 to TRBJ1-4; 10 bases match TRBD1. From germline, CDR1 is SGDLS and CDR2 YYNGEE. The CDR3 totals 18 residues. V was clipped by 4 bases and J by 2 bases; unmatched bases: 11.

This chain connects TRBV30 to TRBJ2-6, with 7 bases that match TRBD1. The J segment lost 0 bases and the V segment lost 2 bases, leaving 7 bases of the junction unmatched. The length of the CDR3 is 17 residues. In germline, CDR1 is GTSNPN, CDR2 SVGIG (reference sequence). The CDR3 nucleotides read TGTGCCTGGAGTCGGGACAGAACTAGCTCTGGGGCCAACGTCCTGACTTTC. This sequence encodes CAWSRDRTSSGANVLTF.

This chain links TRBV7-3 with TRBJ1-1, with D unclear. With 2 bases removed from V and 1 base from J, the gap between germline ends came to 11 bases. The V gene's germline CDR1 is SGHTA and CDR2 FQGTGA. The CDR3 is made up of 15 amino acids. The DNA of the CDR3 is TGTGCCAGCAGCTTATATCCCGGCGGGAACACTGAAGCTTTCTTT. It codes for CASSLYPGGNTEAFF.

The CDR3 coding sequence is TGTGCCAGCAGTGAAGCTGACCTCGGCGGGGAGACCCAGTACTTC. Encoded protein: CASSEADLGGETQYF. This chain joins TRBV2 and TRBJ2-5, with D possibly matching TRBD2 (5 bases). This CDR3 spans 15 amino acids. Germline CDR1 reads SNHLY; CDR2 reads FYNNEI. The V gene lost 0 bases and the J gene lost 5 bases, with 13 bases spanning the gap. Looking up the rest from reference TRBV2 and TRBJ2-5 gives the full variable domain: EPEVTQTPSHQVTQMGQEVILRCVPISNHLYFYWYRQILGQKVEFLVSFYNNEISEKSEIFDDQFSVERPDGSNFTLKIRSTKLEDSAMYFCASSEADLGGETQYFGPGTRLLVL.

The rearrangement joins TRBV29-1 to TRBJ2-2; 12 bases align to TRBD2. The V and J ends lost 6 bases and 6 bases, in that order; junction bases with no gene match: 2. This CDR3 is built from 13 residues. CDR1 and CDR2 from the germline V gene are SQVTM and ANQGSEA. CDR3 bases: TGCAGCGTCAGACTAGCGGGAGCCGGGGAGCTGTTTTTT. Translating it yields CSVRLAGAGELFF.

This chain joins TRBV5-8 and TRBJ1-4; 7 bases align to TRBD1. V gave up 4 bases and J gave up 2 bases; unmatched junction bases: 2. Germline-derived CDR1 and CDR2 are SGHTS and YDEGEE. This CDR3 spans 14 amino acids. DNA of the CDR3: TGTGCCAGCAGCCTGGGACAGACTAATGAAAAACTGTTTTTT. Translating gives CASSLGQTNEKLFF.

The V call is TRBV27, the J call TRBJ1-4; 7 bases map to TRBD1. With V trimmed by 6 bases and J by 3 bases, 7 bases remained unmatched. Germline CDR1 reads MNHEY; CDR2 reads SMNVEV (reference sequence). The CDR3 spans 15 residues. The chain's CDR3 is CASRSRDSSNEKLFF. CDR3 nucleotides: TGTGCCAGCAGAAGTCGGGACAGTTCTAATGAAAAACTGTTTTTT.

J is TRBJ1-4 and V is TRBV15; D is uncertain. CDR3 length equals 14 residues. V lost 4 bases to trimming and J lost 8 bases, with 14 bases between them. Germline V gene sequence: CDR1 LNHNV, CDR2 YYDKDF (reference sequence). The CDR3 here is CATSIDTGREKLFF. The CDR3 region has the DNA TGTGCCACCAGCATTGACACCGGGAGGGAAAAACTGTTTTTT.

The gene calls are TRBV12-5 and TRBJ2-2; possibly TRBD1 for D (6 bases). There are 17 residues in the CDR3. Germline V lookup: CDR1 LGHNT, CDR2 FRNRAP. Between the trimmed V and J ends, which lost 1 base and 2 bases, there was a span of 14 bases. Here the CDR3 reads CASGLGVDRPNTGELFF. The CDR3 DNA sequence: TGTGCTAGTGGTTTGGGGGTCGACAGGCCTAACACCGGGGAGCTGTTTTTT.